Each of the 18 T cell receptor beta chains below was sequenced from the same sample in a study of post-analysis software for immune sequencing data. Antigens of these TCRs are unknown. Unique molecular identifiers were present in the TCR beta cDNA libraries. TCRdb reanalysed the PCR reads using MiXCR and keeps one entry per CDR3 protein. The table lists around 700,000 distinct CDR3 sequences, 55% to 60% of them singletons, with roughly 12% in the top ten. Study-wide points: Roughly five TRBV segments occurring more often in patients than controls included TRBV5-6, TRBV5-1 and TRBV20-1.

The specimen was blood. The receptors here all came from a girl aged 2 to 9 with multiple sclerosis.

This clonotype was seen once. V and J are TRBV14 and TRBJ2-1; unclear D gene. V lost 3 bases and J 2 bases, leaving 11 bases between the germline ends. Germline V gene sequence: CDR1 SGHDN, CDR2 FVKESK. CDR3 length equals 15 residues. CDR3 sequence reads: CASSQPGRTYNEQFF. CDR3 coding DNA: TGTGCCAGCAGCCAGCCAGGTAGGACCTACAATGAGCAGTTCTTC.

This clonotype has a handful of counts. The V call is TRBV7-2, the J call TRBJ2-7, with 10 nucleotides matching TRBD2. The CDR3 is made up of 15 amino acids. CDR1 SGHTA and CDR2 FQGNSA come from the germline V gene. Trimming cost V 0 bases and J 12 bases; bases outside gene matches: 11. CDR3 sequence: CASSLAGLATARGYF. The CDR3 DNA follows: TGTGCCAGCAGCTTAGCGGGACTAGCGACGGCTCGGGGGTACTTC.

This clonotype came up a few times. The chain uses TRBV20-1 and TRBJ2-1; D possibly uses TRBD1 or TRBD2 (5 bases each). The CDR3 is 14 residues long. The germline gives CDR1 DFQATT, CDR2 SNEGSKA (reference sequence). Deletions cut 6 bases from V and 6 bases from J, with 18 bases between. CDR3 nucleotides: TGCAGTGCCCTGGGACCTACGCGTGGCAATGAGCAGTTCTTC. Protein: CSALGPTRGNEQFF.

This rearrangement joins TRBV5-1 to TRBJ2-5; 11 nucleotides line up with TRBD2. The CDR3 totals 16 residues. V gave up 4 bases and J gave up 1 base; unmatched junction bases: 6. Germline loops: CDR1 SGHRS, CDR2 YFSETQ. CDR3 bases: TGCGCCAGCAGCCCTTCCGGGACTAGCGGCCAAGAGACCCAGTACTTC. This encodes CASSPSGTSGQETQYF.

The V and J genes are TRBV2 and TRBJ2-4; D may be TRBD1 (5 bases). CDR1 and CDR2 from the germline V gene are SNHLY and FYNNEI. The CDR3 totals 11 residues. V was cut by 3 bases and J by 14 bases, with 11 bases left in between. CDR3 nucleotide sequence: TGTGCCAGCAGTGAGGGTGGCAGGGAGTACTTC. Translation gives CASSEGGREYF.

The rearrangement uses TRBV25-1 and TRBJ2-1; a possible D gene is TRBD2 (6 bases). The ends were cut back, 9 bases at V and 6 bases at J, with 15 bases in the middle. Germline CDR1 and CDR2: MGHDK and SYGVNS. The length of the CDR3 is 13 residues. CDR3 amino acids: CASGTPELNEQFF. CDR3 coding DNA: TGTGCCAGTGGGACTCCCGAACTCAATGAGCAGTTCTTC.

The chain links TRBV20-1 to TRBJ2-7; possibly TRBD2 for D (6 bases). Trimming took off 0 bases at V and 4 bases at J, with 13 bases between the two ends. Germline V gives CDR1 DFQATT, CDR2 SNEGSKA (reference sequence). The CDR3 spans 14 residues. CDR3 sequence: CSARDGGRLYEQYF. In DNA, the CDR3 is TGCAGTGCTAGAGACGGAGGGCGGCTTTACGAGCAGTACTTC.

A few counts support this clonotype. The V and J genes are TRBV5-1 and TRBJ2-5; D unclear. This CDR3 has 16 amino acids. Germline CDR1 SGHRS, CDR2 YFSETQ. V lost 0 bases to trimming and J lost 2 bases, with 14 bases between them. CDR3 sequence: CASSLGSSISQETQYF. The DNA for the CDR3 is TGCGCCAGCAGCTTGGGATCTTCAATTTCTCAAGAGACCCAGTACTTC.

The V and J genes are TRBV20-1 and TRBJ2-1, with TRBD2 matching 7 bases. The CDR3 loop spans 14 amino acids. Germline V gene lookup returns CDR1 DFQATT and CDR2 SNEGSKA (reference sequence). V was clipped by 1 base and J by 3 bases; unmatched bases: 3. CDR3 region: CSARGQRDYNEQFF. CDR3 sequence (DNA): TGCAGTGCTAGAGGCCAGCGGGACTACAATGAGCAGTTCTTC.

The chain recombines TRBV5-1 with TRBJ1-1; a possible D gene is TRBD1 (5 bases). The CDR3 is made up of 14 amino acids. Germline CDR1 reads SGHRS; CDR2 reads YFSETQ. V lost 2 bases and J 11 bases, leaving 19 bases between the germline ends. The CDR3 spells CASSFGLEGSGAFF. Here the CDR3 DNA reads TGCGCCAGCAGCTTTGGTCTTGAAGGTTCAGGGGCTTTCTTT.

This chain joins TRBV12-3 or TRBV12-4 and TRBJ2-1, with 11 bases identical to TRBD2. CDR3 size: 17 residues. V lost 5 bases to trimming and J lost 4 bases; unmatched junction nucleotides: 10. The CDR3 loop reads CASSRGPTSGVYNEQFF. DNA of the CDR3: TGTGCCAGCAGTCGAGGACCGACTAGCGGGGTTTACAATGAGCAGTTCTTC.

The CDR3 DNA reads as TGCAGTGCTAGAGCCAGCGGGAGGCACACCGGGGAGCTGTTTTTT. Protein product: CSARASGRHTGELFF. The chain employs TRBV20-1 and TRBJ2-2; 9 bases map to TRBD2. The ends lost 1 base at V and 3 bases at J; junction bases unmatched: 3. The germline CDR1 and CDR2 sequences are DFQATT and SNEGSKA (reference sequence). There are 15 residues in the CDR3.

This chain uses TRBV20-1 with TRBJ1-1; D gene ambiguous. Trimming removed 7 bases from V and 2 bases from J, with 17 bases in between. The CDR3 totals 14 residues. The V gene's germline CDR1 is DFQATT and CDR2 SNEGSKA (reference sequence). In DNA, the CDR3 is TGCAGTGGATCGTCACGGAGACTAAACACTGAAGCTTTCTTT. This sequence encodes CSGSSRRLNTEAFF.

The rearrangement links TRBV10-3 to TRBJ1-2; D uncertain. V lost 3 bases, J lost 6 bases, and 14 bases lay in between. This CDR3 region has 14 residues. From germline, CDR1 is ENHRY and CDR2 SYGVKD. Here the CDR3 DNA reads TGTGCCATCAGTGATGCGGAGGGTTGGGATGGCTACACCTTC. It specifies CAISDAEGWDGYTF.

This clonotype was recorded once. The chain employs TRBV20-1 and TRBJ2-1; TRBD2 is a possible D gene (5 bases). The CDR3 contains 14 residues. The V end lost 6 bases, the J end lost 1 base, and 13 bases lay between the germline ends. Germline lookup yields CDR1 DFQATT and CDR2 SNEGSKA (reference sequence). The CDR3 region has the DNA TGCAGTGCCCCGGAGGCGGGTTCCTACAATGAGCAGTTCTTC. It codes for CSAPEAGSYNEQFF.

The rearrangement links TRBV3-1 to TRBJ2-1; 9 nucleotides agree with TRBD2. The CDR3 spans 18 residues. J was trimmed by 4 bases and V by 0 bases; bases with no gene match: 10. Germline lookup yields CDR1 LGHDT and CDR2 YNNKEL (reference sequence). The CDR3 bases are TGTGCCAGCAGCCAAGATCAGCTTTTAGCGGGAGCTTACAATGAGCAGTTCTTC. It codes for CASSQDQLLAGAYNEQFF.

The genes are TRBV5-1 and TRBJ2-7; D is tentatively TRBD1 or TRBD2 (6 bases each). The CDR3 is 16 residues long. The V and J ends lost 4 bases and 1 base respectively, with 18 bases between them. CDR1 SGHRS and CDR2 YFSETQ come from the germline V gene. CDR3 sequence reads: CASSGSPGASSYEQYF. CDR3 sequence (DNA): TGCGCCAGCAGCGGTTCGCCGGGGGCTAGTTCCTACGAGCAGTACTTC.

The gene calls are TRBV3-1 and TRBJ2-1, with 9 nucleotides matching TRBD2. The V segment lost 3 bases and the J segment 3 bases; nucleotides outside the gene matches: 12. CDR1 is LGHDT, CDR2 YNNKEL, per germline (reference sequence). The CDR3 consists of 18 residues. The CDR3 DNA reads TGTGCCAGCAGCCATTGGGGTCGGTCTAGCGGGGTCTACAATGAGCAGTTCTTC. This encodes CASSHWGRSSGVYNEQFF.